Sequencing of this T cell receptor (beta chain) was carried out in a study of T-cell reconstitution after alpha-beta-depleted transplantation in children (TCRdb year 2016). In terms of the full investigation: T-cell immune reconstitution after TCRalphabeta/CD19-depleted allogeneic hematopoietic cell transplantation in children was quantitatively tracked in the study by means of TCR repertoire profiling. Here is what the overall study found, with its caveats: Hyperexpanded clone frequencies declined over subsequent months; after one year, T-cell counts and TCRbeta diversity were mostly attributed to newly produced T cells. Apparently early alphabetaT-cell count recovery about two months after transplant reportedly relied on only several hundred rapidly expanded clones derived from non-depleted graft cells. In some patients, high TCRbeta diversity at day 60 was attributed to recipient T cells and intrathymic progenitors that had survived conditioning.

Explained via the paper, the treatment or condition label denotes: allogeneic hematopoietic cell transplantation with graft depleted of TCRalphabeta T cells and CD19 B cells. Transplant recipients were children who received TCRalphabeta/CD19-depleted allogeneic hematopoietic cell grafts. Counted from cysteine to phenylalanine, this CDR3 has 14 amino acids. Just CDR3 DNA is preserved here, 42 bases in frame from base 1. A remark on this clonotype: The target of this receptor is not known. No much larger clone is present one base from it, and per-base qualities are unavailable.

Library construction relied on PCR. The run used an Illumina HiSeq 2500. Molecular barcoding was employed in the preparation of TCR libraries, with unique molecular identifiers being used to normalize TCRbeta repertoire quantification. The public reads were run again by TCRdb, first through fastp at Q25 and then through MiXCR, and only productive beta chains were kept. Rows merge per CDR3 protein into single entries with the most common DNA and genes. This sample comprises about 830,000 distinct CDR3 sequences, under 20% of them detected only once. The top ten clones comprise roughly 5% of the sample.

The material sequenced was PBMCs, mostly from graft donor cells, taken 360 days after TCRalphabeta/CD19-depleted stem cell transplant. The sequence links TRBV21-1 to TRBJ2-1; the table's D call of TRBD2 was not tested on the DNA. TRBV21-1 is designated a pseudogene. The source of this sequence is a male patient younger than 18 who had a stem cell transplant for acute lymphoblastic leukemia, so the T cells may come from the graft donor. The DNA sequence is TGTGCCAGCAGCACTAGCGGGAGATACAATGAGCAGTTCTTC. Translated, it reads CASSTSGRYNEQFF.